This T cell receptor beta chain appears in the sequencing data of a study of shared T cell receptors in the human thymus. The protocol was immunoSEQ multiplex PCR, while the TCRdb copy is restricted to in-frame clones and leaves out a portion. The sample shows 600,000 to 900,000 clones, 75% to 90% of them seen only once. From germline, CDR1 is MNHEY and CDR2 SMNVEV (reference sequence). V was cut by 6 bases and J by 2 bases, with 20 bases left in between. The CDR3 consists of 17 residues. These sequences were also reported in another study, on human thymus T cells. That report notes: Resections from corrective heart surgery provided thymus tissue. Biased V and J segment usage appeared in thymus and peripheral blood. Thymic repertoires from unrelated individuals overlapped highly, related research reported.

This sequence originates from a girl in the first two years of life with a congenital heart defect. Sequencing input: thymocytes. The genes are TRBV27 and TRBJ1-5, with D perhaps TRBD1 (6 bases). The DNA of the CDR3 is TGTGCCAGCAGACACTCCGACAGGTCGAGGGGCAATCAGCCCCAGCATTTT. It specifies CASRHSDRSRGNQPQHF.